This TCR beta chain was retrieved from a study of cytomegalovirus exposure and HLA in healthy donors. A multiplex PCR was run with 60 Vbeta primers and 13 Jbeta primers. Generated by immunoSEQ multiplex PCR, the TCRdb table keeps only in-frame clones and is missing some. There are some 150,000 clones in the sample; over 60% occur only once, and 1.8% lies in the top ten. Despite likely unrecorded immune exposures, the donors were nominally healthy at the time of sampling. In this sample, this clone turned up a few times. Its specificity is unknown. Study outcomes and limitations: The only immune exposure information that was available was CMV serostatus. A missense variant in DCLRE1C was later tied to TCR beta V- and J-gene trimming. Across donors, sequencing depth was assumed by presence/absence analyses to be roughly uniform.

This receptor was obtained from a female donor in good health and CMV-seropositive. The sequenced sample was PBMCs.

CDR3: CASSPRGPSGGEKLFF. The CDR3 DNA is TGTGCCAGCAGTCCCCGCGGTCCTTCAGGGGGTGAAAAACTGTTTTTT. The V gene is TRBV27, the J gene TRBJ1-4; 7 nucleotides match TRBD1. Germline values: CDR1 MNHEY, CDR2 SMNVEV (reference sequence). The CDR3 sequence is 16 residues long. J lost 7 bases, V lost 5 bases, and 13 bases had no gene match.